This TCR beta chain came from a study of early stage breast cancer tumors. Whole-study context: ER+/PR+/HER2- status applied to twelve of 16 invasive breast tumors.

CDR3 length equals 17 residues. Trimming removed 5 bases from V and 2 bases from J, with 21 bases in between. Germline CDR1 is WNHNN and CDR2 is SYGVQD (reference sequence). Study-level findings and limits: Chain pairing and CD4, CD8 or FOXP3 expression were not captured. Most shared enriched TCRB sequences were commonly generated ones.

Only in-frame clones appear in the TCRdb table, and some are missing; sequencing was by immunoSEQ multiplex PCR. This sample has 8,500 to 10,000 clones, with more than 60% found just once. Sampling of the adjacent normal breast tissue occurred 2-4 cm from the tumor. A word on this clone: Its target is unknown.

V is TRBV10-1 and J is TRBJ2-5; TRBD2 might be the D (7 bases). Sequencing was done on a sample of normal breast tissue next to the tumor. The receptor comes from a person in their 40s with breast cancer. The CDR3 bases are TGCGCCAGCAGTCCCGTCCCGGGGGGCGAAGAGCAAGAGACCCAGTACTTC. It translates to CASSPVPGGEEQETQYF.